There are many counts of the clone carrying this T cell receptor beta chain. With V trimmed by 7 bases and J by 3 bases, 2 bases remained unmatched. The CDR3 sequence is 13 residues long. Using its own MiXCR run on the RT-PCR reads, TCRdb lists one record per CDR3 protein. The sample has almost 700,000 distinct CDR3 sequences, 14% seen once. Sequenced: memory CD4+ T cells from blood. The V call is TRBV12-3 or TRBV12-4, the J call TRBJ2-1; 8 bases line up with TRBD2. The receptor's source is a female donor in good health, serving as a healthy control. This chain's CDR3 is CASTREVYNEQFF. The DNA for the CDR3 is TGTGCCAGCACGCGGGAGGTCTACAATGAGCAGTTCTTC.